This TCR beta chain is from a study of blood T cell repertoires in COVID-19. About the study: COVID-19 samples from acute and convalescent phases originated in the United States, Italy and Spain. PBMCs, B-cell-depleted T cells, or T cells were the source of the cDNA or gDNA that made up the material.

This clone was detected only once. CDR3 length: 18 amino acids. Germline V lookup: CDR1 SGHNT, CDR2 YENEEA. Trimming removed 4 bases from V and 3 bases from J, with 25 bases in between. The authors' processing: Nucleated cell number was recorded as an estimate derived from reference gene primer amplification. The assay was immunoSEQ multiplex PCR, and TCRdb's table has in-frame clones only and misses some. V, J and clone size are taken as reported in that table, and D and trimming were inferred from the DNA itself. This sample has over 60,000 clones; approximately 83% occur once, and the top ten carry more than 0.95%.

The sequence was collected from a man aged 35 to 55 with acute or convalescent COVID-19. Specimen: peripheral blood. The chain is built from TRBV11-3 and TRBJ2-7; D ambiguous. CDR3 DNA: TGTGCCAGCAGCTCCGACCTAGTACCGATTCCGGCGTACTACGAGCAGTACTTC. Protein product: CASSSDLVPIPAYYEQYF.